This is a list of T cell receptor beta chains from one sample in a study of T cells after yellow fever vaccination. MiXCR was run by TCRdb on the 5' RACE reads, yielding one entry per CDR3 protein. The table lists 300,000 or so distinct CDR3 sequences, less than 9.5% of them singletons, with roughly 15% in the top ten. Here the sequenced sample was PBMCs, taken approximately 40 days after the first yellow fever vaccination. The origin of the receptors is a man between 18 and 35 years old who received the YFV17D yellow fever vaccine. Both conserved end residues are part of each CDR3. The order of the fields is D gene, V gene, J gene, clone size, CDR3 DNA, CDR3 protein. The D gene is left open where the match is weak. Size values are once, few and many counts, or a class for expanded clones, and some rows have none.

D gene: .
V gene: TRBV4-1
J gene: TRBJ1-3
clone size: .
CDR3 DNA: TGCGCCAGCAGCCAAGGCTCTGGAAACACCATATATTTT
CDR3 protein: CASSQGSGNTIYF

D gene: .
V gene: TRBV27
J gene: TRBJ2-1
clone size: .
CDR3 DNA: TGTGCCAGCCCACCCAGACGGCATGAGCAGTTCTTC
CDR3 protein: CASPPRRHEQFF

D gene: .
V gene: TRBV11-2
J gene: TRBJ1-1
clone size: few
CDR3 DNA: TGTGCCAGCAGCTTATCCCCAACTAGTACTGAAGCTTTCTTT
CDR3 protein: CASSLSPTSTEAFF

D gene: TRBD2
V gene: TRBV10-3
J gene: TRBJ2-2
clone size: many
CDR3 DNA: TGTGCCATCAGACTAGCGCCGGCGCGGGAGCTGTTTTTT
CDR3 protein: CAIRLAPARELFF

D gene: .
V gene: TRBV28
J gene: TRBJ2-2
clone size: .
CDR3 DNA: TGTGCCAGCAGTTCGCGGAGGCGACGCACCGGGGAGCTGTTTTTT
CDR3 protein: CASSSRRRRTGELFF

D gene: .
V gene: TRBV7-8
J gene: TRBJ2-1
clone size: few
CDR3 DNA: TGTGCCAGCAGCCCGAAGAGCTCCTACAATGAGCAGTTCTTC
CDR3 protein: CASSPKSSYNEQFF

D gene: .
V gene: TRBV7-9
J gene: TRBJ1-1
clone size: .
CDR3 DNA: TGTGCCAGCAGCTTATCCGGGGGCCGGGTCACTGAAGCTTTCTTT
CDR3 protein: CASSLSGGRVTEAFF

D gene: .
V gene: TRBV12-3/TRBV12-4
J gene: TRBJ2-5
clone size: few
CDR3 DNA: TGTGCCAGCAGTCCCCAGCAGGGTTCCCAGTACTTC
CDR3 protein: CASSPQQGSQYF

D gene: .
V gene: TRBV10-3
J gene: TRBJ1-2
clone size: few
CDR3 DNA: TGTGCCACACAGCCACAGGGCGGATACGGCTACACCTTC
CDR3 protein: CATQPQGGYGYTF

D gene: .
V gene: TRBV4-3
J gene: TRBJ2-2
clone size: few
CDR3 DNA: TGCGCCAGCAGCCAAGACAGCACGAACACCGGGGAGCTGTTTTTT
CDR3 protein: CASSQDSTNTGELFF

D gene: .
V gene: TRBV4-3
J gene: TRBJ1-1
clone size: .
CDR3 DNA: TGCGCCAGCAGCCAAGGGAAGGGCACTGAAGCTTTCTTT
CDR3 protein: CASSQGKGTEAFF

D gene: .
V gene: TRBV9
J gene: TRBJ1-1
clone size: .
CDR3 DNA: TGTGCCAGCAGCGTTTCGACCGCGAACACTGAAGCTTTCTTT
CDR3 protein: CASSVSTANTEAFF

D gene: .
V gene: TRBV3-1
J gene: TRBJ2-5
clone size: few
CDR3 DNA: TGTGCCAGCAGCCCTCCTCTTTCCGGCTGGGAGACCCAGTACTTC
CDR3 protein: CASSPPLSGWETQYF

D gene: .
V gene: TRBV7-2
J gene: TRBJ2-5
clone size: many
CDR3 DNA: TGTGCCAGCAGACCACATGTTGGCAGAGAGACCCAGTACTTC
CDR3 protein: CASRPHVGRETQYF

D gene: TRBD2
V gene: TRBV7-8
J gene: TRBJ2-5
clone size: .
CDR3 DNA: TGTGCCAGCAGCTTACCTAGCGGGCAAGAGACCCAGTACTTC
CDR3 protein: CASSLPSGQETQYF

D gene: TRBD2
V gene: TRBV4-3
J gene: TRBJ2-7
clone size: many
CDR3 DNA: TGCGCCAGCAGCCAAGAAGGGACTAGCGGGGAACCCTACGAGCAGTACTTC
CDR3 protein: CASSQEGTSGEPYEQYF

D gene: .
V gene: TRBV5-1
J gene: TRBJ1-6
clone size: .
CDR3 DNA: TGCGCCAGCAGCGTAGACAGTGGCCCACCCCTCCACTTT
CDR3 protein: CASSVDSGPPLHF

D gene: .
V gene: TRBV12-3/TRBV12-4
J gene: TRBJ1-5
clone size: few
CDR3 DNA: TGTGCCAGCCCTCCGTGTAGCAATCAGCCCCAGCATTTT
CDR3 protein: CASPPCSNQPQHF

D gene: TRBD2
V gene: TRBV5-1
J gene: TRBJ2-3
clone size: .
CDR3 DNA: TGCGCCAGCAGCTTGGCCGGGAGGGGCCGGGTAGATACGCAGTATTTT
CDR3 protein: CASSLAGRGRVDTQYF

D gene: .
V gene: TRBV7-2
J gene: TRBJ1-5
clone size: .
CDR3 DNA: TGTGCCAGCAGCTTTTCGACAGCCTACAATCAGCCCCAGCATTTT
CDR3 protein: CASSFSTAYNQPQHF

D gene: .
V gene: TRBV12-3/TRBV12-4
J gene: TRBJ1-1
clone size: many
CDR3 DNA: TGTGCCAGCAGCCCGGGGGTGGCGGGTGAAGCTTTCTTT
CDR3 protein: CASSPGVAGEAFF

D gene: .
V gene: TRBV6-1
J gene: TRBJ1-5
clone size: many
CDR3 DNA: TGTGCCAGCAACCCTGGGACCTTATATAGCAATCAGCCCCAGCATTTT
CDR3 protein: CASNPGTLYSNQPQHF

D gene: .
V gene: TRBV7-2
J gene: TRBJ2-1
clone size: many
CDR3 DNA: TGTGCCAGCAGCTTGTGGAGCAGACCCTACAATGAGCAGTTCTTC
CDR3 protein: CASSLWSRPYNEQFF

D gene: TRBD2
V gene: TRBV7-2
J gene: TRBJ2-5
clone size: .
CDR3 DNA: TGTGCCAGCAGCTTCTGGACTAGCGAGCCCCAGTACTTC
CDR3 protein: CASSFWTSEPQYF

D gene: .
V gene: TRBV14
J gene: TRBJ2-5
clone size: few
CDR3 DNA: TGTGCCAGCAGCCCGACCGAAAGGGCCCAAGAGACCCAGTACTTC
CDR3 protein: CASSPTERAQETQYF

D gene: TRBD1
V gene: TRBV10-3
J gene: TRBJ1-1
clone size: many
CDR3 DNA: TGTGCCATCAGTGACCCGTTGATGACAGGGATAGCTTTCTTT
CDR3 protein: CAISDPLMTGIAFF

D gene: .
V gene: TRBV12-3/TRBV12-4
J gene: TRBJ2-3
clone size: .
CDR3 DNA: TGTGCCTTCAGTTTCTCGGCTTTGGCGGGGGCTAGCACAGATACGCAGTATTTT
CDR3 protein: CAFSFSALAGASTDTQYF

D gene: .
V gene: TRBV5-1
J gene: TRBJ2-3
clone size: few
CDR3 DNA: TGCGCCAGCAGCTTGGAACTTCCAGATACGCAGTATTTT
CDR3 protein: CASSLELPDTQYF

D gene: .
V gene: TRBV5-1
J gene: TRBJ1-4
clone size: .
CDR3 DNA: TGCGCCAGCAGCTTACGACACGCTCTTAATGAAAAACTGTTTTTT
CDR3 protein: CASSLRHALNEKLFF

D gene: TRBD1
V gene: TRBV20-1
J gene: TRBJ1-1
clone size: .
CDR3 DNA: TGCAGTGCTAGAGACCGTCGACAGGGGAGCGCTGAAGCTTTCTTT
CDR3 protein: CSARDRRQGSAEAFF

D gene: TRBD1
V gene: TRBV5-1
J gene: TRBJ1-1
clone size: .
CDR3 DNA: TGCGCCAGCAGCTCGGGACAGGGGCAATTCAGCACTGAAGCTTTCTTT
CDR3 protein: CASSSGQGQFSTEAFF

D gene: .
V gene: TRBV11-2
J gene: TRBJ1-2
clone size: .
CDR3 DNA: TGTGCCAGCAGCTCCAACCCGGAGGGATATGGCTACACCTTC
CDR3 protein: CASSSNPEGYGYTF

D gene: .
V gene: TRBV4-2
J gene: TRBJ1-1
clone size: .
CDR3 DNA: TGTGCCAGCCAAGGGAGTGGATGGGTTAGAGACACTGAAGCTTTCTTT
CDR3 protein: CASQGSGWVRDTEAFF

D gene: .
V gene: TRBV7-2
J gene: TRBJ2-7
clone size: .
CDR3 DNA: TGTGCCAGCAGCTTTGGAGGAATGGTGCAGTACTTC
CDR3 protein: CASSFGGMVQYF

D gene: .
V gene: TRBV3-1
J gene: TRBJ1-5
clone size: .
CDR3 DNA: TGTGCCAGCAGCCAAAGTCCAAGCAATCAGCCCCAGCATTTT
CDR3 protein: CASSQSPSNQPQHF

D gene: TRBD1
V gene: TRBV27
J gene: TRBJ2-1
clone size: few
CDR3 DNA: TGTGCCAGCAGTTCATCCGGGACAGTCTACAATGAGCAGTTCTTC
CDR3 protein: CASSSSGTVYNEQFF

D gene: .
V gene: TRBV12-3/TRBV12-4
J gene: TRBJ1-1
clone size: few
CDR3 DNA: TGTGCCAGCAGTTTTTCGTCCATTTGGGGGTTCACTGAAGCTTTCTTT
CDR3 protein: CASSFSSIWGFTEAFF

D gene: .
V gene: TRBV20-1
J gene: TRBJ2-7
clone size: .
CDR3 DNA: TGCAGTGCTAGCGGACGGGGAGTAGAGCAGTACTTC
CDR3 protein: CSASGRGVEQYF

D gene: .
V gene: TRBV6-1
J gene: TRBJ2-1
clone size: few
CDR3 DNA: TGTGCCAACCCGGGAGGGGACAGGGCCAATGAGCAGTTCTTC
CDR3 protein: CANPGGDRANEQFF

D gene: .
V gene: TRBV5-1
J gene: TRBJ2-1
clone size: many
CDR3 DNA: TGCGCCAGCAGCTTGGCACTGCTAAGGGGTGAGCAGTTCTTC
CDR3 protein: CASSLALLRGEQFF

D gene: TRBD1
V gene: TRBV5-1
J gene: TRBJ1-2
clone size: .
CDR3 DNA: TGCGCCAGCAGCCCTCAGACAGGGTCTTCTTCGGATGGCTACACCTTC
CDR3 protein: CASSPQTGSSSDGYTF

D gene: .
V gene: TRBV6-4
J gene: TRBJ1-5
clone size: .
CDR3 DNA: TGTGCCAGCAGTGACTCCTTTGGAGAACCCCAGCATTTT
CDR3 protein: CASSDSFGEPQHF

D gene: .
V gene: TRBV5-1
J gene: TRBJ2-3
clone size: few
CDR3 DNA: TGCGCCAGCAGCTTGGCATCGGCAGATACGCAGTATTTT
CDR3 protein: CASSLASADTQYF

D gene: .
V gene: TRBV28
J gene: TRBJ2-6
clone size: .
CDR3 DNA: TGTGCCAGCAGTTCGCTTGGGGGGATCTCTGGGGCCAACGTCCTGACTTTC
CDR3 protein: CASSSLGGISGANVLTF

D gene: .
V gene: TRBV14
J gene: TRBJ2-1
clone size: .
CDR3 DNA: TGTGCCAGCAGCCCCACTGGGACTTCCCACAATGAGCAGTTCTTC
CDR3 protein: CASSPTGTSHNEQFF

D gene: .
V gene: TRBV12-3/TRBV12-4
J gene: TRBJ1-3
clone size: .
CDR3 DNA: TGTGCCAGCAGCTTTCAGTACGCGGGAAACACCATATATTTT
CDR3 protein: CASSFQYAGNTIYF

D gene: .
V gene: TRBV21-1
J gene: TRBJ2-5
clone size: .
CDR3 DNA: TGTGCCAGCATTTTTTGGGCCCAGTACTTC
CDR3 protein: CASIFWAQYF

D gene: TRBD2
V gene: TRBV5-1
J gene: TRBJ2-1
clone size: few
CDR3 DNA: TGCGCCAGCAAACCCCCCCGGACTAGGAATTACAATGAGCAGTTCTTC
CDR3 protein: CASKPPRTRNYNEQFF

D gene: .
V gene: TRBV2
J gene: TRBJ2-6
clone size: .
CDR3 DNA: TGTGCCAGCAGTGCGTGGACCGGGGCCAACGTCCTGACTTTC
CDR3 protein: CASSAWTGANVLTF

D gene: TRBD1
V gene: TRBV4-3
J gene: TRBJ2-2
clone size: .
CDR3 DNA: TGCGCCAGCAGCCGCCGACCTACAGGGGGTTCCACCGGGGAGCTGTTTTTT
CDR3 protein: CASSRRPTGGSTGELFF

D gene: .
V gene: TRBV12-3/TRBV12-4
J gene: TRBJ1-6
clone size: .
CDR3 DNA: TGTGCCAGCACCGTGAACTCCTATAATTCACCCCTCCACTTT
CDR3 protein: CASTVNSYNSPLHF

D gene: .
V gene: TRBV20-1
J gene: TRBJ1-5
clone size: once
CDR3 DNA: TGCAGTGCGCCTTCTCAGGGGTCGCCCCAGCATTTT
CDR3 protein: CSAPSQGSPQHF